These 14 T cell receptor beta chains originate from one sample sequenced in a study of OX40 agonist ivuxolimab in advanced cancers. Measured with immunoSEQ multiplex PCR; TCRdb has only the in-frame clones, and not every one. The sample shows 20,000 to 30,000 clones, around 85% of them seen only once. Here the sequenced sample was CD4+ or CD8+ T cells sorted from blood, taken in a trial of the OX40 agonist ivuxolimab. All receptors come from an adult with an advanced solid tumor such as melanoma, head and neck, liver or kidney cancer.

The chain combines TRBV7-6 with TRBJ2-5; no clear D. V gave up 5 bases and J gave up 1 base, with 8 bases separating them. There are 13 residues in the CDR3. Germline V gene data show CDR1 as SGHVS and CDR2 as FNYEAQ. The CDR3 DNA reads TGTGCCAGCAGCCGCAAAATCCAAGAGACCCAGTACTTC. Amino acid sequence: CASSRKIQETQYF.

The V and J genes are TRBV25-1 and TRBJ2-1, with D possibly TRBD2 on 6 matching bases. CDR3 length equals 12 residues. Trimming removed 6 bases from V and 7 bases from J, with 10 bases in between. In germline, CDR1 is MGHDK, CDR2 SYGVNS. The CDR3 coding sequence is TGTGCCAGCAGCCGGGACTTTAATGAGCAGTTCTTC. Amino acids: CASSRDFNEQFF.

This sequence joins TRBV5-1 and TRBJ2-5; 7 nucleotides agree with TRBD2. Losses at the gene ends were 3 bases for V and 2 bases for J; bases not matched to a gene: 7. CDR1 is SGHRS and CDR2 is YFSETQ in the germline V gene. This CDR3 region has 15 residues. The CDR3 DNA is TGCGCCAGCAGCTCTGGTGGGAGGGCTCAAGAGACCCAGTACTTC. It yields the protein CASSSGGRAQETQYF.

The J gene is TRBJ1-1, the V gene TRBV29-1, with D perhaps TRBD1 (5 bases). Germline CDR1 reads SQVTM; CDR2 reads ANQGSEA. The CDR3 extends over 14 amino acids. V lost 2 bases and J 0 bases, leaving 10 bases between the germline ends. Here the CDR3 reads CSVEPYRLNTEAFF. CDR3 coding DNA: TGCAGCGTTGAACCCTACAGGTTGAACACTGAAGCTTTCTTT. Using reference TRBV29-1 and TRBJ1-1 for the parts outside the CDR3, the full variable domain is SAVISQKPSRDICQRGTSLTIQCQVDSQVTMMFWYRQQPGQSLTLIATANQGSEATYESGFVIDKFPISRPNLTFSTLTVSNMSPEDSSIYLCSVEPYRLNTEAFFGQGTRLTVV.

The J gene is TRBJ2-7, the V gene TRBV5-1, with D uncertain. Germline loops: CDR1 SGHRS, CDR2 YFSETQ. The length of the CDR3 is 16 residues. Trimming took 0 bases from V and 3 from J, leaving 16 bases between them. As DNA, the CDR3 is TGCGCCAGCAGCTTGGCCGGCTCCAGATCCGGCTACGAGCAGTACTTC. It yields the protein CASSLAGSRSGYEQYF.

The chain carries TRBV7-9 and TRBJ1-2; D might be TRBD1 (5 bases). Trimming stripped 1 base from V and 8 bases from J, with 8 bases between. Germline values: CDR1 SEHNR, CDR2 FQNEAQ (reference sequence). The CDR3 totals 12 residues. The CDR3 is CASSLEGAGYTF. The DNA for the CDR3 is TGTGCCAGCAGCTTAGAAGGGGCCGGCTACACCTTC.

A word on this clone: Other DNA variants within this sample encode the same CDR3. The V call is TRBV5-5, the J call TRBJ1-1; D unclear. Deletions cut 0 bases from V and 3 bases from J, with 6 bases between. The CDR3 consists of 13 residues. Germline V gene data show CDR1 as SGHKS and CDR2 as YYEKEE (reference sequence). The CDR3 region is CASSLAGDTEAFF. Written as DNA, the CDR3 is TGTGCCAGCAGCTTGGCCGGTGACACTGAAGCTTTCTTT.

The chain combines TRBV10-3 with TRBJ2-3, with D tentatively TRBD1 (6 bases). This CDR3 is built from 12 residues. Trimming cost V 7 bases and J 6 bases, with 11 bases left between them. The germline V gene has CDR1 ENHRY and CDR2 SYGVKD. The CDR3 here is CAIKAGDDTQYF. The CDR3 nucleotides are TGTGCCATCAAGGCAGGGGATGATACGCAGTATTTT.

This clone was seen only a few times. The V call is TRBV7-2, the J call TRBJ2-3, with TRBD2 identical over 11 bases. The CDR3 is made up of 16 amino acids. V lost 5 bases, J lost 4 bases, and 8 bases stayed unmatched. From germline, CDR1 is SGHTA and CDR2 FQGNSA. The CDR3 region has the DNA TGTGCCAGCAGCCCCCGACTAGCGGGGTTACCAGATACGCAGTATTTT. Its protein is CASSPRLAGLPDTQYF.

This chain links TRBV2 with TRBJ1-1; D is unresolved. V lost 7 bases, J lost 6 bases, and 12 bases lay in between. Germline V lookup: CDR1 SNHLY, CDR2 FYNNEI. This CDR3 comprises 12 residues. CDR3 in DNA: TGTGCCAGCAACGGGGTATCGGCTGAAGCTTTCTTT. This gives the protein CASNGVSAEAFF.

This sequence joins TRBV7-2 and TRBJ1-2; D unclear. This CDR3 contains 12 residues. From germline, CDR1 is SGHTA and CDR2 FQGNSA. Trimming removed 5 bases from V and 6 bases from J, with 10 bases in between. The CDR3 DNA sequence: TGTGCCAGCAGCCCGCGGTCGGATGGCTACACCTTC. Translating it yields CASSPRSDGYTF.

The J gene is TRBJ2-3, the V gene TRBV2; TRBD2 matches 10 bases. The ends lost 7 bases at V and 6 bases at J; junction bases unmatched: 10. Germline V gives CDR1 SNHLY, CDR2 FYNNEI. CDR3 length: 15 residues. The CDR3 sequence: CASTGLAESVDTQYF. CDR3 nucleotide sequence: TGTGCCAGCACCGGACTAGCGGAGAGTGTTGATACGCAGTATTTT.

The rearrangement joins TRBV5-1 to TRBJ2-2, with 8 nucleotides matching TRBD1. Germline lookup yields CDR1 SGHRS and CDR2 YFSETQ. There are 15 residues in the CDR3. V dropped 9 bases and J dropped 6; count of bases not matched to a gene: 13. CDR3 sequence reads: CATQTGDPSPGELFF. CDR3 DNA sequence: TGCGCCACCCAGACAGGGGACCCCTCCCCCGGGGAGCTGTTTTTT.

This sequence joins TRBV4-1 and TRBJ2-6; D gene ambiguous. Germline CDR1 and CDR2: MGHRA and YSYEKL. CDR3 size: 15 residues. Trimming stripped 5 bases from V and 5 bases from J, with 13 bases between. CDR3 in amino acids: CASSKSQSRANVLTF. Written as DNA, the CDR3 is TGCGCCAGCAGCAAATCACAAAGTCGGGCCAACGTCCTGACTTTC.